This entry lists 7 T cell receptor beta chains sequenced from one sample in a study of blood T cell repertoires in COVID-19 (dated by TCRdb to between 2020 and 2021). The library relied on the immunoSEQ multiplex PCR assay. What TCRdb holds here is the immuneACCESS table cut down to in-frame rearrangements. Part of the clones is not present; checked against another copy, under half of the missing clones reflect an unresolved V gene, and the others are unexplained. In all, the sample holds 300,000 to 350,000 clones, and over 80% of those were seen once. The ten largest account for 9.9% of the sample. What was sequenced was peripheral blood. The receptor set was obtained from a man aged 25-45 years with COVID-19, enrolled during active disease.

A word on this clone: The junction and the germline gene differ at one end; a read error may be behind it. The CDR3 loop reads CASSRNREGIPYF. The CDR3 coding sequence is TGTGCCAGTAGTAGGAACAGGGAGGGTATACCGTATTTT. This chain connects TRBV19 to TRBJ1-5, with D tentatively TRBD1 (6 bases). Germline V lookup: CDR1 LNHDA, CDR2 SQIVND (reference sequence). The CDR3 runs 13 residues.

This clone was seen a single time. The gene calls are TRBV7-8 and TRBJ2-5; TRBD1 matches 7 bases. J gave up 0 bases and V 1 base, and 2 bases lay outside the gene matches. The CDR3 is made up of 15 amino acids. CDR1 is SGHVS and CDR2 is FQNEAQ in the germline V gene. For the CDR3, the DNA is TGTGCCAGCAGCTTAGGAACAGGGGACCAAGAGACCCAGTACTTC. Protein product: CASSLGTGDQETQYF.

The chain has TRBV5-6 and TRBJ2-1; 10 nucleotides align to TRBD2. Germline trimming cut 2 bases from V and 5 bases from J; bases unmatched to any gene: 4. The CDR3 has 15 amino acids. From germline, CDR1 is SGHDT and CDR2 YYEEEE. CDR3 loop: CASSFLAGADNEQFF. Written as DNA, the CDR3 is TGTGCCAGCAGCTTCCTAGCGGGAGCGGACAATGAGCAGTTCTTC.

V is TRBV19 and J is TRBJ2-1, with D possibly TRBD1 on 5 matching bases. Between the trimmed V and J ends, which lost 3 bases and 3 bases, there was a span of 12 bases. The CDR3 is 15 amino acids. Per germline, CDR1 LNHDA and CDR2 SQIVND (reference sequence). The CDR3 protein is CASSMYQGDYNEQFF. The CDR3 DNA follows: TGTGCCAGTAGTATGTACCAGGGTGACTACAATGAGCAGTTCTTC.

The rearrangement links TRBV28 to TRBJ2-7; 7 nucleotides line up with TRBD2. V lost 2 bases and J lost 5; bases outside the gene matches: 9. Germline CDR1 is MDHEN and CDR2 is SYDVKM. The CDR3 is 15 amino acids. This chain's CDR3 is CASSLVLGLIHEQYF. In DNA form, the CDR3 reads TGTGCCAGCAGTTTAGTATTGGGACTAATCCACGAGCAGTACTTC.

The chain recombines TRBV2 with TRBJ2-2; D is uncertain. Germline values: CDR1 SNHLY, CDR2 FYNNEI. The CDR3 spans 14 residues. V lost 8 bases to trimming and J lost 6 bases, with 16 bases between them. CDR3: CASARQVFAGELFF. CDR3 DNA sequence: TGTGCCAGCGCGCGGCAAGTGTTCGCCGGGGAGCTGTTTTTT.

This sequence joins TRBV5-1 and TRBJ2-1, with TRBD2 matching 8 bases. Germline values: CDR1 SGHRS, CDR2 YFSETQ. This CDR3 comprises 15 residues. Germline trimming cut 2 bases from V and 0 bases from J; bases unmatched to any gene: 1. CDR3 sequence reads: CASSLAGDSYNEQFF. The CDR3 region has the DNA TGCGCCAGCAGCTTAGCGGGAGACTCCTACAATGAGCAGTTCTTC.